Listed here are 4 T cell receptor beta chains from one sample, sequenced in a study of cytomegalovirus exposure and HLA in healthy donors. This PCR relied on a set of 60 Vbeta primers and 13 Jbeta primers. Some clones are missing from TCRdb's copy, which holds only in-frame ones; the method was immunoSEQ multiplex PCR. The data contain over 70,000 clones, approximately 69% of them singletons. Input material: PBMCs. The receptors were sampled from a man aged 25 to 45 in good health and CMV-seropositive.

CDR3 sequence reads: CASSPGGAFSYEQYF. CDR3 in DNA: TGTGCCAGCAGCCCCGGGGGGGCGTTTTCCTACGAGCAGTACTTC. The chain combines TRBV13 with TRBJ2-7; 8 nucleotides align to TRBD2. Per the germline V gene, CDR1 is PRHDT and CDR2 is FYEKMQ (reference sequence). CDR3 length: 15 amino acids. V lost 5 bases to trimming and J lost 1 base; unmatched junction nucleotides: 7.

This clone was recorded a few times. The chain is built from TRBV5-4 and TRBJ2-2; 7 bases align to TRBD2. J gave up 3 bases and V 4 bases, and 12 bases lay outside the gene matches. The germline V gene encodes CDR1 SGHNT and CDR2 YYREEE (reference sequence). The CDR3 extends over 17 amino acids. The CDR3 DNA reads TGTGCCAGCAGCCCCCGAGGGCTAGCGGACTACACCGGGGAGCTGTTTTTT. It yields the protein CASSPRGLADYTGELFF.

The chain carries TRBV5-6 and TRBJ2-7, with D unresolved. The V end lost 0 bases, the J end lost 3 bases, and 10 bases lay between the germline ends. CDR1 and CDR2 from the germline V gene are SGHDT and YYEEEE. The CDR3 contains 14 residues. This CDR3 reads CASSLEEAIYEQYF. DNA of the CDR3: TGTGCCAGCAGCTTGGAAGAGGCCATCTACGAGCAGTACTTC.

The gene calls are TRBV6-1 and TRBJ1-1, with 7 bases identical to TRBD1. The CDR3 has 15 amino acids. The trim removed 5 bases at V and 3 bases at J, leaving 9 bases unmatched. Germline V lookup: CDR1 MNHNS, CDR2 SASEGT. The CDR3 nucleotides are TGTGCCAGCAGTCTTCAGACAGGGAAGGACACTGAAGCTTTCTTT. Translated, it gives CASSLQTGKDTEAFF.